Listed here are 4 T cell receptor beta chains from one sample, sequenced in a study of cytomegalovirus exposure and HLA in healthy donors. The PCR had 60 Vbeta and 13 Jbeta primers. Data came from immunoSEQ multiplex PCR; TCRdb stores just in-frame clones and leaves some out. The sample table includes approximately 130,000 clones. Sequencing was carried out using PBMCs. The source is a woman aged 60 to 75 in good health and CMV-seronegative.

The chain recombines TRBV11-2 with TRBJ1-1, with D maybe TRBD1 (6 bases). V was shortened by 6 bases and J by 8 bases, with 22 bases between the two germline ends. The CDR3 totals 15 residues. The germline gives CDR1 SGHAT, CDR2 FQNNGV. The CDR3 sequence: CASRLRGQFFGEAFF. CDR3 in DNA: TGTGCCAGCAGACTTAGAGGACAGTTTTTCGGGGAAGCTTTCTTT. Filled out from reference TRBV11-2 and TRBJ1-1, the complete variable domain reads EAGVAQSPRYKIIEKRQSVAFWCNPISGHATLYWYQQILGQGPKLLIQFQNNGVVDDSQLPKDRFSAERLKGVDSTLKIQPAKLEDSAVYLCASRLRGQFFGEAFFGQGTRLTVV.

The chain uses TRBV13 and TRBJ2-7; 11 positions match TRBD2. The CDR3 has 15 amino acids. V gave up 5 bases and J gave up 3 bases; unmatched junction bases: 6. Germline V CDR1 and CDR2: PRHDT, FYEKMQ (reference sequence). CDR3 nucleotides: TGTGCCAGCAGCACGACTAGCGGGGACAACTACGAGCAGTACTTC. The encoded protein is CASSTTSGDNYEQYF.

The rearrangement links TRBV27 to TRBJ1-2; weak D call: TRBD1 (6 bases). The ends were cut back, 4 bases at V and 5 bases at J, with 14 bases in the middle. The CDR3 consists of 14 residues. CDR1 and CDR2 (germline): MNHEY, SMNVEV (reference sequence). The CDR3 region has the DNA TGTGCCAGCAGTTCAGAACGCAGGGGTTATGGCTACACCTTC. Translating gives CASSSERRGYGYTF.

The chain employs TRBV5-1 and TRBJ2-2; D possibly corresponds to TRBD2 (5 bases). This CDR3 is built from 15 residues. Looked up from germline, CDR1 is SGHRS and CDR2 is YFSETQ. Trimming removed 3 bases at V and 4 bases at J, with 13 bases between. This CDR3 is CASSSGGVSTGELFF. The CDR3 coding sequence is TGCGCCAGCAGCTCTGGAGGCGTGAGCACCGGGGAGCTGTTTTTT.